These 19 T cell receptor beta chains came from one sample sequenced in a study of T cells in Graves' hyperthyroidism and ophthalmopathy. Amplification yielded TCR beta CDR3 regions, with RNA transcripts as the source. With the HTBI primer set, the TCR CDR3 went through a first round of RT-PCR. TCRdb re-analysed the multiplex PCR reads in MiXCR, keeping a single row per CDR3 protein. Of about 200,000 distinct CDR3 sequences listed, around a sixth are singletons. Sample: blood. The receptors stem from a woman between 50 and 59 years old with Graves' hyperthyroidism.

This clonotype was picked up a small number of times. V gene TRBV6-5 combines with J gene TRBJ1-5, with D unresolved. V gave up 2 bases and J gave up 0 bases, with 11 bases separating them. CDR3 length equals 16 residues. Germline V lookup: CDR1 MNHEY, CDR2 SVGAGI. The CDR3 reads CASSYKADFSNQPQHF. The CDR3 region has the DNA TGTGCCAGCAGTTACAAGGCAGACTTTAGCAATCAGCCCCAGCATTTT.

This clonotype was seen ten or more times. This chain uses TRBV20-1 with TRBJ2-1, with 7 bases identical to TRBD2. CDR1 DFQATT and CDR2 SNEGSKA come from the germline V gene (reference sequence). V lost 3 bases to trimming and J lost 6 bases; unmatched junction nucleotides: 11. The CDR3 sequence is 15 residues long. CDR3 nucleotides: TGCAGTGCTAGCCCGGGGGGAACGTGGAGCAATGAGCAGTTCTTC. Amino acids: CSASPGGTWSNEQFF.

V is TRBV11-2 and J is TRBJ1-5; D not certain. Germline V gene sequence: CDR1 SGHAT, CDR2 FQNNGV. V was shortened by 3 bases and J by 3 bases, with 9 bases between the two germline ends. The CDR3 has 14 residues. This CDR3 reads CASSLERVNQPQHF. The DNA for the CDR3 is TGTGCCAGCAGCTTGGAACGGGTCAATCAGCCCCAGCATTTT.

This clonotype occurred many times. The chain combines TRBV20-1 with TRBJ2-3; 10 positions match TRBD2. The ends lost 5 bases at V and 3 bases at J; junction bases unmatched: 11. The germline V gene encodes CDR1 DFQATT and CDR2 SNEGSKA (reference sequence). The CDR3 covers 16 residues. CDR3 protein: CSALGLLAGPTDTQYF. CDR3 nucleotide sequence: TGCAGTGCTCTCGGCCTACTAGCGGGGCCGACAGATACGCAGTATTTT.

Ten or more counts support this clonotype. The rearrangement links TRBV11-3 to TRBJ2-7; 7 bases are shared with TRBD1. V shed 4 bases and J 3 bases; nucleotides not matched to a gene: 9. Germline loops: CDR1 SGHNT, CDR2 YENEEA. CDR3 size: 15 residues. The CDR3 here is CASSSGTVRYYEQYF. In nucleotides, the CDR3 is TGTGCCAGCAGCTCCGGGACAGTTCGATACTACGAGCAGTACTTC.

This clonotype has just a few counts. The rearrangement links TRBV10-2 to TRBJ2-7; TRBD1 is a possible D gene (6 bases). V was clipped by 6 bases and J by 7 bases, with 13 bases between them. Germline values: CDR1 WSHSY, CDR2 SAAADI. CDR3 length: 12 residues. CDR3 sequence reads: CASSPQGREQYF. CDR3 DNA: TGCGCCAGCAGCCCCCAGGGGCGTGAGCAGTACTTC.

V gene TRBV28 combines with J gene TRBJ1-5; D remains unclear. The length of the CDR3 is 15 residues. Trimming stripped 3 bases from V and 4 bases from J, with 13 bases between. Germline V gene lookup returns CDR1 MDHEN and CDR2 SYDVKM. CDR3 amino acids: CASSFYSARNQPQHF. The CDR3 bases are TGTGCCAGCAGTTTTTATAGCGCAAGGAATCAGCCCCAGCATTTT.

This clonotype was seen repeatedly, ten times or more. The chain links TRBV6-1 to TRBJ2-7; TRBD1 or TRBD2 may be the D gene (5 bases each). The CDR3 is 13 residues long. Germline assignment: CDR1 MNHNS and CDR2 SASEGT. Trimming left V 7 bases short and J 1 base short, with 11 bases between. This chain's CDR3 is CASIEGNSYEQYF. The DNA for the CDR3 is TGTGCCAGCATCGAGGGGAATTCCTACGAGCAGTACTTC.

There are many counts of this clonotype. V usage is TRBV6-5 and J usage is TRBJ2-3; no reliable D call. CDR1 is MNHEY, CDR2 SVGAGI, per germline. The CDR3 loop spans 14 amino acids. V lost 2 bases, J lost 4 bases, and 10 bases lay in between. CDR3 in DNA: TGTGCCAGCAGTTACAGCCAGGTCCCAGATACGCAGTATTTT. Residues: CASSYSQVPDTQYF.

This clonotype has ten or more counts. The rearrangement links TRBV2 to TRBJ1-1, with D tentatively TRBD1 (5 bases). Trimming stripped 7 bases from V and 4 bases from J, with 16 bases between. The germline CDR1 and CDR2 sequences are SNHLY and FYNNEI. The length of the CDR3 is 14 residues. The CDR3 nucleotides are TGTGCCAGCACTCGGACGGGGGGACGCACTGAAGCTTTCTTT. Translation: CASTRTGGRTEAFF.

Worth noting for this clonotype: It may be a read error: a sequence one base away is much more abundant. The rearrangement uses TRBV9 and TRBJ2-1; no reliable D call. Trimming removed 0 bases at V and 8 bases at J, with 12 bases between. CDR3 length: 14 amino acids. Germline CDR1 is SGDLS and CDR2 is YYNGEE. The CDR3 loop reads CASSVGVATHEQFF. The CDR3 DNA follows: TGTGCCAGCAGCGTAGGAGTGGCCACCCATGAGCAGTTCTTC.

This clonotype was counted many times. The chain links TRBV4-1 to TRBJ1-5; D unresolved. Germline CDR1 MGHRA, CDR2 YSYEKL. The CDR3 contains 16 residues. V was pared by 0 bases and J by 5 bases, with 14 bases between. CDR3 loop: CASSQEEGRPDQPQHF. As DNA, the CDR3 is TGCGCCAGCAGCCAAGAAGAGGGTAGGCCTGATCAGCCCCAGCATTTT.

This clonotype was detected many times. The chain couples TRBV20-1 to TRBJ2-7; unclear D gene. The CDR3 runs to 15 residues. Germline CDR1 reads DFQATT; CDR2 reads SNEGSKA (reference sequence). The V gene lost 0 bases and the J gene lost 2 bases, with 14 bases spanning the gap. CDR3 nucleotides: TGCAGTGCTAGAGATAGAGCAGACTGGACCTACGAGCAGTACTTC. It translates to CSARDRADWTYEQYF.

In its sample, this clonotype was seen many times. The rearrangement uses TRBV18 and TRBJ1-2, with 9 positions matching TRBD1. The J segment lost 3 bases and the V segment lost 3 bases, leaving 2 bases of the junction unmatched. The CDR3 has 14 amino acids. The germline V gene has CDR1 KGHSH and CDR2 LQKENI. CDR3 sequence (DNA): TGTGCCAGCTCACCCCGGACAGGGGACTATGGCTACACCTTC. Amino acid sequence: CASSPRTGDYGYTF.

This clonotype was recorded at least ten times. The rearrangement uses TRBV3-1 and TRBJ1-5; D gene uncertain. From germline, CDR1 is LGHDT and CDR2 YNNKEL (reference sequence). V lost 1 base and J lost 5, with 9 bases in between. The CDR3 totals 14 residues. DNA for the CDR3: TGTGCCAGCAGCCAAGGACATCAGGATCAGCCCCAGCATTTT. It yields the protein CASSQGHQDQPQHF.

The chain employs TRBV20-1 and TRBJ2-1; TRBD2 is a possible D gene (6 bases). CDR3 length equals 15 residues. V was clipped by 3 bases and J by 0 bases, with 12 bases between them. Looked up from germline, CDR1 is DFQATT and CDR2 is SNEGSKA (reference sequence). The CDR3 DNA reads TGCAGTGCTAGGGGGGACGGGAGCTCCTACAATGAGCAGTTCTTC. Its protein is CSARGDGSSYNEQFF.

This chain connects TRBV5-1 to TRBJ2-1; 8 bases fit TRBD2. The CDR3 contains 14 residues. Germline values: CDR1 SGHRS, CDR2 YFSETQ. After removal of 3 bases from V and 4 bases from J, the junction contained 3 bases not matched to a gene. CDR3 region: CASSWLAGYNEQFF. DNA of the CDR3: TGCGCCAGCAGCTGGTTAGCGGGGTACAATGAGCAGTTCTTC.

This clonotype has at least ten counts. The rearrangement links TRBV5-1 to TRBJ2-5, with 8 positions matching TRBD2. This CDR3 has 14 residues. Germline CDR1 SGHRS, CDR2 YFSETQ. The junction had 10 bases not matched to a gene; V was cut back by 7 bases and J by 5 bases. This CDR3 is CASGTTSALETQYF. The CDR3 region has the DNA TGCGCCAGCGGGACGACTAGCGCGTTGGAGACCCAGTACTTC.

This clonotype was recorded at least ten times. CDR3 residues: CASSLKRQYEQYF. CDR3 coding DNA: TGTGCCAGCAGTTTAAAAAGGCAGTACGAGCAGTACTTC. The V and J genes are TRBV27 and TRBJ2-7; D gene uncertain. The CDR3 runs to 13 residues. Trimming took off 2 bases at V and 4 bases at J, with 9 bases between the two ends. Germline values: CDR1 MNHEY, CDR2 SMNVEV (reference sequence).